This paragraph covers one T cell receptor (beta chain) sequence. The antigen remains undetermined. The sample belongs to a study of T cell responses to AZD1222 COVID-19 vaccine. Broader study findings: Across spike, vaccine-associated CD4 TCRs were found, dominant at 160-218 and 743-854. White British ancestry dominated among donors, who included more females, and clonal diversity was possibly underestimated. Sampled repertoires all dated from after the peak T cell response.

Here immunoSEQ multiplex PCR was the method, and the copy in TCRdb shows in-frame clones only, minus some. Here the sample spans approximately 150,000 clones, approximately 88% being singletons. Second-dose timings of about 4 or about 12 weeks were pooled. The germline CDR1 and CDR2 sequences are KGHSH and LQKENI. V lost 0 bases and J 0 bases, leaving 12 bases between the germline ends. This CDR3 spans 16 amino acids. The chain is built from TRBV18 and TRBJ2-7, with D perhaps matching TRBD1 (6 bases). This TCR was sampled from an adult who received the AZD1222 COVID-19 vaccine. Sequenced here: peripheral blood, sampled 28 days after the second AZD1222 dose. The CDR3 spells CASSPPIDRNSYEQYF. The CDR3 DNA sequence: TGTGCCAGCTCACCACCCATCGACAGGAACTCCTACGAGCAGTACTTC.